This T cell receptor beta chain was captured by sequencing in a study of T cells in Graves' hyperthyroidism and ophthalmopathy. Amplification of TCR beta CDR3 regions was performed using RNA transcripts as template. HTBI primers drove first-round RT-PCR of the TCR CDR3. TCRdb passed the multiplex PCR reads through MiXCR, listing each CDR3 protein once. In the table there are roughly 700,000 distinct CDR3 sequences, approximately 14% of which are singletons. This CDR3 spans 14 amino acids. Germline CDR1 reads MDHEN; CDR2 reads SYDVKM. V was cut by 5 bases and J by 5 bases, with 16 bases left in between. Worth noting for this clonotype: Its antigen is not known.

Regarding the study as a whole: Ophthalmopathy got predicted by the model a median around 6.6 months before its onset.

The receptor was isolated from a woman between 18 and 30 years old with Graves' hyperthyroidism. The gene calls are TRBV28 and TRBJ2-7, with D possibly being TRBD2 (5 bases). What was sequenced was blood. CDR3: CASSLRGLGNEQYF. In DNA form, the CDR3 reads TGTGCCAGCAGTCTCCGAGGTCTCGGGAACGAGCAGTACTTC.